The source of this T cell receptor beta chain is a study of shared clonotypes between healthy human individuals (dated by TCRdb to 2019 to 2021). For the wider study: A couple of women and three men aged 18 to 49 years were included in the cohort. To estimate repertoire size and how much clonotype sharing occurs between individuals, the study deeply sequenced the blood TCR repertoires of several healthy adults. For each donor, CD4 naive and CD4 memory were each run on three plates, CD8 naive on two plates, and CD8 memory on one plate. Each donor's leukapheresis produced roughly between roughly 0.9 and 8.9 billion PBMCs. Libraries were prepared and TCR repertoires were sequenced by different laboratories using diverse techniques, in order to increase sequencing depth and limit assay-specific biases. What the authors observed across the whole study: Sampling was limited to blood, and TCR repertoires in tissue likely differ from TCR repertoires in blood. Naive subsets generally had larger estimated clonotype richness than memory subsets did. Clonotypes shared by all four sorted-subset donors showed higher generation probabilities than non-shared clonotypes. Because the study included a small number of donors, the genetic and exposure-history diversity represented was limited. Incomplete sequencing was indicated by rarefaction of sorted-subset datasets, despite the large sequencing depth. When a few donors were compared, the shared fraction of clonotypes was 5% to 6.5% for naive CD4, roughly 3.4% for naive CD8, 2% to 2.5% for memory CD4, and 0.35% to 0.4% for memory CD8. Pairwise subsampling indicated that sequencing depth was expected to affect the degree of clonotype sharing among donors.

According to the germline V gene, CDR1 reads SGHTA and CDR2 reads FQGTGA. Reading from cysteine to phenylalanine, the CDR3 counts 12 amino acids. Kept here is only the CDR3 DNA, which spans 36 bases and is read in frame from base 1. On this clone: The antigen it binds to is not known. At one of its ends the junction is not consistent with the germline gene, which may arise from a read error.

Using the deep immunoSEQ assay, multiplex PCR amplified TCR CDR3 regions from genomic DNA. Extracted genomic DNA from each cell subset was spread evenly across all wells of several immunoSEQ 96-well plates, with each plate serving as a replicate. Each replicate PCR for sorted subsets received about 180 ng genomic DNA, equal to some 32,000 T cell genomes. The purified libraries were quantified using a Qubit 3.0 fluorometer, sized with a Bioanalyzer 2100, and then quantified again using the KAPA Library Quantification kit. A separate single-read 150-cycle Illumina NextSeq 550 flow cell was used to sequence each immunoSEQ 96-well plate. From the authors' description of their analysis: Because only junctional sequences without quality scores were contained in the immunoSEQ output, filtering matching that applied to full-length reads could not be performed. To assign V/J genes and CDR3, sequences were annotated using PyIR, a Python wrapper for IgBLAST v1.9, with IMGT germline references. Reads with weak V/J assignments (E-value above 1e-6), missing CDR3, stop codons, out-of-frame junctions, or ambiguous translated residues were removed. V3J clonotypes were defined as sequences sharing an identical inferred V gene, J gene, and CDR3 amino acid sequence. Percentage overlap between repertoires was calculated by dividing the number of shared unique clonotypes by the size of the smaller repertoire. Richness of each repertoire was evaluated using RTK rarefaction, the Chao1 estimator, and Recon v2.1 estimates of unobserved clonotypes. For all TCRbeta clonotypes obtained by the gDNA method from four donors, generation probabilities were computed with OLGA. TCRdb re-hosts the immuneACCESS table, in-frame sequences only. Its copies lack some clones; in the studies checked, an unresolved V gene accounts for under half of them, and the cause for the rest is not known. The V and J calls and clone size come from that table; D and trimming were worked out from the DNA. The sample yields over 850,000 clones; 78% were counted once. Together, the top ten hold 0.4% to 0.55% of the sample.

The donors were healthy, HIV-negative adults with no recently reported acute infections or vaccinations. Every donor was a Caucasian adult residing in Nashville, Tennessee, USA. CD4+ T cells were enriched by magnetic negative selection; naive cells were then positively selected on CD45RA, and the negative fraction formed the memory subset. After blood collection by leukapheresis, PBMCs were isolated using Ficoll-Histopaque density gradient centrifugation and then cryopreserved in the vapor phase of liquid nitrogen. Purity and quantity of every magnetically sorted T cell population were checked by analytical flow cytometry. From each sorted fraction, genomic DNA was isolated and quantified by UV absorbance on a Nanodrop 2000c.

The sequenced material came from memory CD4+ T cells from PBMCs. The sample's cell subset or site label, in plain terms: CD45RA-negative fraction. The V and J segments used are TRBV7-3 and TRBJ1-1; 7 nucleotides in the junction match TRBD1. The receptor was derived from a man aged 18 to 35 in good health. Some clones in this sample may be carry-over from other donors' samples. The DNA sequence is given as TGTGCCAGCAGCTTAAGTCAGGGGGTAATGGTCTTT. Its coded protein is CASSLSQGVMVF.